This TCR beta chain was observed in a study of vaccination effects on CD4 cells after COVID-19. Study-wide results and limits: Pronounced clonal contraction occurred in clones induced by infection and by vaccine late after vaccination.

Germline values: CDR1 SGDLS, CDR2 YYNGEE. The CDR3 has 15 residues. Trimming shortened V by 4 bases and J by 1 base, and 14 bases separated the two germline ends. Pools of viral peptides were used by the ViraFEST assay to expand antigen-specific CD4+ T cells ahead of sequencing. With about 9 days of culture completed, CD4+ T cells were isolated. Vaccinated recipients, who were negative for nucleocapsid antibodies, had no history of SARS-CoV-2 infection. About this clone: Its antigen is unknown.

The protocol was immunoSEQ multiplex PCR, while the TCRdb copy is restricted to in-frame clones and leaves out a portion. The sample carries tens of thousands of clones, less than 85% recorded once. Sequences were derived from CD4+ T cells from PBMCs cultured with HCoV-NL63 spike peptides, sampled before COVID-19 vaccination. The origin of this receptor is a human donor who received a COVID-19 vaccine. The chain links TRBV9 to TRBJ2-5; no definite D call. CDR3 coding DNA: TGTGCCAGCAGCCCCGATCTCGGAGCCCAAGAGACCCAGTACTTC. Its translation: CASSPDLGAQETQYF.